The present entry profiles one TCR beta chain with its context. Its antigen is not identified. This specimen belongs to a study of T cell repertoires and HLA-DP antigens. Germline CDR1 SGDLS, CDR2 YYNGEE. The germline V and J ends were trimmed by 4 bases and 0 bases, with 15 bases remaining between them. This CDR3 comprises 16 residues. Average purity of the negatively selected CD4+ T cells was just over 95%. The method was immunoSEQ multiplex PCR; TCRdb's version includes in-frame clones alone and lacks a portion of them. The sample has over 60,000 clones, around four fifths seen once. This TCR derives from a man aged 55 to 70 in good health and CMV-seronegative. The sequenced sample was CD4+ T cells from PBMCs. This chain links TRBV9 with TRBJ2-3; TRBD2 might be the D (7 bases). The CDR3 DNA sequence: TGTGCCAGCAGCCGGGGGGCCCACACGAGCACAGATACGCAGTATTTT. Protein: CASSRGAHTSTDTQYF.